This TCR beta chain derives from a study of T cell changes during pregnancy in multiple sclerosis. The CDR3 is 13 amino acids. Germline V gene data show CDR1 as KGHSH and CDR2 as LQKENI. Trimming stripped 5 bases from V and 7 bases from J, with 13 bases between. Sequencing was performed with immunoSEQ multiplex PCR; in TCRdb, only in-frame clones are kept and a portion is missing. Here the sample spans fewer than 30,000 clones, 90% to 95% being singletons. Source: CD4+ T cells from peripheral blood mononuclear cells, taken in the first trimester of pregnancy. The source of this sequence is a female donor with multiple sclerosis, enrolled in a pregnancy study. The V and J genes are TRBV18 and TRBJ2-3; D is perhaps TRBD1 (6 bases). In DNA, the CDR3 is TGTGCCAGCTCAACTACAGGGCGGAATACGCAGTATTTT. The encoded protein is CASSTTGRNTQYF.